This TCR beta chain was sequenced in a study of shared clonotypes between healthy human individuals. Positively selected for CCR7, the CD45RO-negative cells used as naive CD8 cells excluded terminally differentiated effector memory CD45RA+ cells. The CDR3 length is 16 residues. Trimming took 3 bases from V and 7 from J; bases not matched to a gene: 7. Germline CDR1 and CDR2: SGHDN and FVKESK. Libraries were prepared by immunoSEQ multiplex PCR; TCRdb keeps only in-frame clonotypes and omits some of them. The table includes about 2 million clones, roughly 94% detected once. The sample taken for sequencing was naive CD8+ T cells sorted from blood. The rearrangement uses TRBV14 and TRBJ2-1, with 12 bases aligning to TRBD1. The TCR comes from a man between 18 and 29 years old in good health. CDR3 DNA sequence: TGTGCCAGCAGCCATCTGCCGGGACAGGGGGCAAATGAGCAGTTCTTC. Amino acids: CASSHLPGQGANEQFF.